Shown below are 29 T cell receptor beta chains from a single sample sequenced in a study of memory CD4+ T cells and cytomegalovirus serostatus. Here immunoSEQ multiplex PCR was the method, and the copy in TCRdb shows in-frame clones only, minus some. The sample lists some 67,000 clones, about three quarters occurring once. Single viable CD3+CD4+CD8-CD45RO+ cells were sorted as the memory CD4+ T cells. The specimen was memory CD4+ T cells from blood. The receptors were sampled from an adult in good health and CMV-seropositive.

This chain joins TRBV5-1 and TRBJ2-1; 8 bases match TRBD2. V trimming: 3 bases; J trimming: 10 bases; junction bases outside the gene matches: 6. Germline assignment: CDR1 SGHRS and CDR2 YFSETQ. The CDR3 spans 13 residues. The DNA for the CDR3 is TGCGCCAGCAGCTCCAAAAGCGGGGGCGAGCAGTTCTTC. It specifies CASSSKSGGEQFF.

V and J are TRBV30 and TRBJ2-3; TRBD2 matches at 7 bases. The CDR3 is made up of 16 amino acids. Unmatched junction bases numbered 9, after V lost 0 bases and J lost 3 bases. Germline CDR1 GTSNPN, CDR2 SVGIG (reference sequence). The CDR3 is CAWSVFGGNPTDTQYF. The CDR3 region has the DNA TGTGCCTGGAGTGTATTCGGGGGGAATCCGACAGATACGCAGTATTTT.

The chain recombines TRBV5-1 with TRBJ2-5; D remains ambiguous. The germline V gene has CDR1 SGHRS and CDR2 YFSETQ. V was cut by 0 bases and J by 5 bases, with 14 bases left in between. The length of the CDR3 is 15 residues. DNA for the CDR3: TGCGCCAGCAGCTTGGGGGTCGCTGGGATCGAGACCCAGTACTTC. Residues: CASSLGVAGIETQYF.

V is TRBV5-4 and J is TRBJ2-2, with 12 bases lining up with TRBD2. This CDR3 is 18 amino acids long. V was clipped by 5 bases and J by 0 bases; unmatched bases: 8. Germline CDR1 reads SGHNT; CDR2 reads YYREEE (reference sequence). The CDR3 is CASRAGTSGFSNTGELFF. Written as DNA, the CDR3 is TGTGCCAGCAGAGCCGGGACTAGCGGGTTCTCGAACACCGGGGAGCTGTTTTTT.

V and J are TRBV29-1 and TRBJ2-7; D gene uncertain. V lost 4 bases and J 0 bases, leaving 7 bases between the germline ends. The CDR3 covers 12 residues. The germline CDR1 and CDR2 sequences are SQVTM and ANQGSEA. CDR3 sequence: CSVVVDSYEQYF. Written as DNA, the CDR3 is TGCAGCGTTGTTGTGGACTCCTACGAGCAGTACTTC.

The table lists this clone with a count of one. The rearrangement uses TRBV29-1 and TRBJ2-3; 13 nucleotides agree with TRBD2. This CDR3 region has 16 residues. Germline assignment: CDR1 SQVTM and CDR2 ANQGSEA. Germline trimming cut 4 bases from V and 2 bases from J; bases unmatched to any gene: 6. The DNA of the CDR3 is TGCAGCGTTGGACCGGGACTAGCGGGGTACACAGATACGCAGTATTTT. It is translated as CSVGPGLAGYTDTQYF.

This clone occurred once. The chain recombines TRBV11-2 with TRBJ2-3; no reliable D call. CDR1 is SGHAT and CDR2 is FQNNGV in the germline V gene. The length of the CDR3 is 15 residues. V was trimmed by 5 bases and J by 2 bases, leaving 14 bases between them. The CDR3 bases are TGTGCCAGCAGCGATGGCAGTTCCTTCACAGATACGCAGTATTTT. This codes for CASSDGSSFTDTQYF.

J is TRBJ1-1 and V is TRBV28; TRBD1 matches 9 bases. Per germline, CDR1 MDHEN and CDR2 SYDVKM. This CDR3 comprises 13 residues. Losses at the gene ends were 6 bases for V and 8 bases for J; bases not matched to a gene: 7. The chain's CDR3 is CASRGQGFFEAFF. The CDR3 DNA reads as TGTGCCAGCAGGGGACAGGGTTTTTTCGAAGCTTTCTTT.

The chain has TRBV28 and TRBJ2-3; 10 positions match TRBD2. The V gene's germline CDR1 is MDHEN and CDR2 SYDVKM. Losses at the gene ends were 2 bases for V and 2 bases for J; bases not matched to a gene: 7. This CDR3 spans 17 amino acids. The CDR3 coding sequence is TGTGCCAGCAGTTTACGCACCGGGACTAGCGACACAGATACGCAGTATTTT. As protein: CASSLRTGTSDTDTQYF.

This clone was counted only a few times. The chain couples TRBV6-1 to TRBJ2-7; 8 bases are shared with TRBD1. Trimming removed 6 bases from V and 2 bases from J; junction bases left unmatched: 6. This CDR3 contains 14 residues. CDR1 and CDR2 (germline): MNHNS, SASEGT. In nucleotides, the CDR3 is TGTGCCAGCAGGCCGGGACAGGAGACCTACGAGCAGTACTTC. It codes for CASRPGQETYEQYF.

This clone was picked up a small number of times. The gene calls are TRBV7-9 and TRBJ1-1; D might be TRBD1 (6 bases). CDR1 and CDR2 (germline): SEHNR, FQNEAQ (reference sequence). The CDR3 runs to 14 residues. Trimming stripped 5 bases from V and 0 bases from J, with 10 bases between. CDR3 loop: CASSPTGMNTEAFF. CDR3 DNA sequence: TGTGCCAGCAGCCCCACAGGGATGAACACTGAAGCTTTCTTT.

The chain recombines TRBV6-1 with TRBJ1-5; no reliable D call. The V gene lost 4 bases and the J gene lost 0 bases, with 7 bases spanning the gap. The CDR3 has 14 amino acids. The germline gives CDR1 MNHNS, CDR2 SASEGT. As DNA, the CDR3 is TGTGCCAGCAGTGGGGTCTATAGCAATCAGCCCCAGCATTTT. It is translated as CASSGVYSNQPQHF.

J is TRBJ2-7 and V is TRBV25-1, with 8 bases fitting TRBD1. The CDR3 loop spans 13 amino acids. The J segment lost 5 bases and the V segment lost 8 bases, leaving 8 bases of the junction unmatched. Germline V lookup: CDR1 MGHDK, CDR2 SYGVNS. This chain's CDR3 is CASGRQGSNEQYF. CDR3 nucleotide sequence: TGTGCCAGCGGAAGACAGGGGAGCAACGAGCAGTACTTC.

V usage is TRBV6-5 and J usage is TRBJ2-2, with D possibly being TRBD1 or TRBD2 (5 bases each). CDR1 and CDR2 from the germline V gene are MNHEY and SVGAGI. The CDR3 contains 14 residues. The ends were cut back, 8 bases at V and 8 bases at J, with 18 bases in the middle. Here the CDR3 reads CASYPGAEIGELFF. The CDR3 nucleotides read TGTGCCAGCTATCCCGGGGCTGAGATTGGGGAGCTGTTTTTT.

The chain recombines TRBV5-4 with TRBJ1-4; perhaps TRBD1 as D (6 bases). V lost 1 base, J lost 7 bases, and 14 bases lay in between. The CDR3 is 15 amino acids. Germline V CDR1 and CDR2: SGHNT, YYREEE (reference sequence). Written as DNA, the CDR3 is TGTGCCAGCAGCTTGAATCGCGGAGGGGGTGAAAAACTGTTTTTT. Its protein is CASSLNRGGGEKLFF.

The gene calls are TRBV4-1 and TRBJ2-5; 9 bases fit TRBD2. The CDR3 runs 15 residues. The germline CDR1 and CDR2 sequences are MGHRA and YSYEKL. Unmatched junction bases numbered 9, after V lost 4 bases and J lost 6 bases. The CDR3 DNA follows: TGCGCCAGCAGCCCATGGGCGGGAGGGGACAAGACCCAGTACTTC. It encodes CASSPWAGGDKTQYF.

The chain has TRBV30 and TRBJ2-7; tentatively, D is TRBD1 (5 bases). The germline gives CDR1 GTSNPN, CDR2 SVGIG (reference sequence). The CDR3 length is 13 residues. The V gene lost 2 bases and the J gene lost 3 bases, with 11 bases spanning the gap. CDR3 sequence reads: CAWSKRQNYEQYF. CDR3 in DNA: TGTGCCTGGAGTAAACGACAGAACTACGAGCAGTACTTC.

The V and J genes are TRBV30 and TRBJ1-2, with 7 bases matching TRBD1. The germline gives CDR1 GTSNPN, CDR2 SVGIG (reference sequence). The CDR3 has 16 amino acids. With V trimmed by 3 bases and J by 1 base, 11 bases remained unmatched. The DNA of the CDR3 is TGTGCCTGGAGCCCGATAGGGACAGCCCTTAACTATGGCTACACCTTC. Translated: CAWSPIGTALNYGYTF.

Here the CDR3 reads CAIRQGPNYGYTF. The CDR3 DNA reads as TGTGCCATCAGACAGGGACCTAACTATGGCTACACCTTC. This chain uses TRBV10-3 with TRBJ1-2, with D perhaps TRBD1 (6 bases). The CDR3 extends over 13 amino acids. Germline loops: CDR1 ENHRY, CDR2 SYGVKD. Deletions cut 6 bases from V and 0 bases from J, with 8 bases between.

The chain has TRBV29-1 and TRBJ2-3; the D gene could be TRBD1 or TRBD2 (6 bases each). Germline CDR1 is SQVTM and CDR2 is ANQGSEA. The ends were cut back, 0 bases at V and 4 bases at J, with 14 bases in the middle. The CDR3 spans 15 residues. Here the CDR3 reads CSVEDPGGLPDTQYF. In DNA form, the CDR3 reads TGCAGCGTTGAAGATCCCGGGGGCCTACCAGATACGCAGTATTTT.

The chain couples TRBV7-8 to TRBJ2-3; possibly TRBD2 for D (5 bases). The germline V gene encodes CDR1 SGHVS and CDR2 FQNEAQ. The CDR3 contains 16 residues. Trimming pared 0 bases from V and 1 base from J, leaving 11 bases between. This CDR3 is CASSLAHSAGTDTQYF. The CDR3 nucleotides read TGTGCCAGCAGCTTAGCGCATAGCGCTGGCACAGATACGCAGTATTTT. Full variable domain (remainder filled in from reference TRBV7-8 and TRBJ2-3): GAGVSQSPRYKVAKRGQDVALRCDPISGHVSLFWYQQALGQGPEFLTYFQNEAQLDKSGLPSDRFFAERPEGSVSTLKIQRTQQEDSAVYLCASSLAHSAGTDTQYFGPGTRLTVL.

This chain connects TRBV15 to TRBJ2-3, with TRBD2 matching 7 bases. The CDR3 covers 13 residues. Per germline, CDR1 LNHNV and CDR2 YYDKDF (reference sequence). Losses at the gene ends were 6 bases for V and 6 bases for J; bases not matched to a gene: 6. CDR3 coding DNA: TGTGCCACCAGGGAAGCGGGGATGGATACGCAGTATTTT. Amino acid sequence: CATREAGMDTQYF.

Here the CDR3 DNA reads TGCAGCATCCCCCGGGGAGACAGGGCCATGAACACTGAAGCTTTCTTT. It translates to CSIPRGDRAMNTEAFF. V and J are TRBV29-1 and TRBJ1-1, with 7 nucleotides matching TRBD1. J lost 0 bases, V lost 8 bases, and 15 bases had no gene match. CDR1 SQVTM and CDR2 ANQGSEA come from the germline V gene. The CDR3 runs 16 residues.

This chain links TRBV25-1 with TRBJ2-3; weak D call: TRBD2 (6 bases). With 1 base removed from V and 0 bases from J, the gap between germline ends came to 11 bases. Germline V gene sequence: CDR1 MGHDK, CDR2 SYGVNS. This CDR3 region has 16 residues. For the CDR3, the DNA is TGTGCCAGCAGTGAATTCAACGGGAGAAGCACAGATACGCAGTATTTT. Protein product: CASSEFNGRSTDTQYF.

This chain's CDR3 is CASSLGTYQNTEAFF. The CDR3 region has the DNA TGCGCCAGCAGCTTGGGAACCTACCAGAACACTGAAGCTTTCTTT. J is TRBJ1-1 and V is TRBV5-1, with unresolved D. The CDR3 totals 15 residues. Trimming removed 0 bases from V and 1 base from J, with 10 bases in between. Germline CDR1 and CDR2: SGHRS and YFSETQ.

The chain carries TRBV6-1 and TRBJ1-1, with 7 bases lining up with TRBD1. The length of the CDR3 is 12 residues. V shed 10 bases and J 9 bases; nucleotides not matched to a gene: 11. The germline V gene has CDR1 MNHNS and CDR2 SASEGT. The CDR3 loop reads CAIPWTGSKAFF. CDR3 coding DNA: TGTGCCATACCTTGGACAGGCTCCAAAGCTTTCTTT.

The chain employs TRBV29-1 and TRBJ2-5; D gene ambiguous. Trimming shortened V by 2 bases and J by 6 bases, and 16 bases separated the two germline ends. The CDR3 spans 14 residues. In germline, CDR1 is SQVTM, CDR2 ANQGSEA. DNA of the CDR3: TGCAGCGTTGAACTAGGGCAGGAGAGGAAGACCCAGTACTTC. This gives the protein CSVELGQERKTQYF.

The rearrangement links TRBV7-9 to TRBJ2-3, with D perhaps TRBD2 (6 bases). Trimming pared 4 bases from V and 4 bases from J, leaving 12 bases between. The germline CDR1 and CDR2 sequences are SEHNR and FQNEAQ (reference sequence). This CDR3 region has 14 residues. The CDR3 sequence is CASSWRGRADTQYF. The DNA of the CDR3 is TGTGCCAGCAGCTGGAGGGGACGTGCAGATACGCAGTATTTT.

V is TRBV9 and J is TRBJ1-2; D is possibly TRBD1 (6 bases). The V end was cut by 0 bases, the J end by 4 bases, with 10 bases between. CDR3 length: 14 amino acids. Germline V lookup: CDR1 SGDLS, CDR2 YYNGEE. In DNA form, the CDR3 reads TGTGCCAGCAGCGTAGATCAGGGGAGCTATGGCTACACCTTC. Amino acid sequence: CASSVDQGSYGYTF.